These 19 T cell receptor beta chains were all obtained from the same sample, sequenced in a study of OX40 agonist ivuxolimab in advanced cancers. Data came from immunoSEQ multiplex PCR; TCRdb stores just in-frame clones and leaves some out. The table has about 59,000 clones, over 80% seen once. Sequenced material: CD4+ or CD8+ T cells sorted from blood, taken in a trial of the OX40 agonist ivuxolimab. All receptors come from an adult with an advanced solid tumor such as melanoma, head and neck, liver or kidney cancer.

This clone was seen more than once but under ten times. The chain uses TRBV7-2 and TRBJ1-5; TRBD1 is a possible D gene (5 bases). V lost 5 bases and J 5 bases, leaving 10 bases between the germline ends. This CDR3 has 13 amino acids. Germline V CDR1 and CDR2: SGHTA, FQGNSA. The DNA for the CDR3 is TGTGCCAGCAGCCATGACAGTTATCAGCCCCAGCATTTT. Translation: CASSHDSYQPQHF.

The V call is TRBV27, the J call TRBJ2-7; 14 nucleotides match TRBD2. V shed 8 bases, J shed 3 bases, and the junction held 6 bases outside the gene matches. CDR3 length: 15 amino acids. Germline V gene data show CDR1 as MNHEY and CDR2 as SMNVEV (reference sequence). The chain's CDR3 is CASGTSGSPNYEQYF. CDR3 sequence (DNA): TGTGCCAGCGGGACTAGCGGGAGTCCCAACTACGAGCAGTACTTC.

This clone was found a few times. The rearrangement joins TRBV5-1 to TRBJ2-6; D is unresolved. This CDR3 is 15 amino acids long. Germline assignment: CDR1 SGHRS and CDR2 YFSETQ. Trimming took 1 base from V and 2 from J, leaving 7 bases between them. The CDR3 DNA reads TGCGCCAGCAGCTTGCAAGGAGCTGGGGCCAACGTCCTGACTTTC. Amino acids: CASSLQGAGANVLTF.

The chain recombines TRBV9 with TRBJ2-1; 9 bases fit TRBD2. The CDR3 is made up of 20 amino acids. The ends lost 4 bases at V and 4 bases at J; junction bases unmatched: 21. The germline CDR1 and CDR2 sequences are SGDLS and YYNGEE. The CDR3 DNA sequence: TGTGCCAGCAGCCCTCGAGGGAGCGGGAGGCCTATTTCGGAATACAATGAGCAGTTCTTC. It codes for CASSPRGSGRPISEYNEQFF.

The CDR3 loop is CASSQDLTGKSPAFF. CDR3 sequence (DNA): TGCGCCAGCAGCCAAGATCTTACAGGGAAGTCCCCAGCTTTCTTT. This rearrangement joins TRBV4-3 to TRBJ1-1; a weak D match, TRBD1 (6 bases). The CDR3 has 15 amino acids. Trimming took off 0 bases at V and 10 bases at J, with 18 bases between the two ends. Looked up from germline, CDR1 is LGHNA and CDR2 is YSLEER.

The chain is built from TRBV5-1 and TRBJ1-2; tentatively, D is TRBD1 (5 bases). With 4 bases removed from V and 7 bases from J, the gap between germline ends came to 14 bases. Germline lookup yields CDR1 SGHRS and CDR2 YFSETQ. This CDR3 is 13 amino acids long. The CDR3 protein is CASSLGQRGGYTF. The CDR3 DNA is TGCGCCAGCAGCCTAGGACAAAGGGGTGGCTACACCTTC.

V usage is TRBV5-1 and J usage is TRBJ2-1, with D hard to call. The CDR3 totals 15 residues. The V end lost 3 bases, the J end lost 2 bases, and 12 bases lay between the germline ends. Looked up from germline, CDR1 is SGHRS and CDR2 is YFSETQ. CDR3 in DNA: TGCGCCAGCAGCTCCACAGATAGCCCCTACAATGAGCAGTTCTTC. This gives the protein CASSSTDSPYNEQFF.

The rearrangement joins TRBV18 to TRBJ2-6; TRBD2 matches at 7 bases. This CDR3 has 15 residues. With V trimmed by 3 bases and J by 2 bases, 1 base remained unmatched. Germline CDR1 and CDR2: KGHSH and LQKENI. The CDR3 DNA is TGTGCCAGCTCACCTGGGAGGGCTGGGGCCAACGTCCTGACTTTC. Its protein is CASSPGRAGANVLTF.

The V and J genes are TRBV6-1 and TRBJ1-5; no definite D call. The ends were cut back, 2 bases at V and 4 bases at J, with 6 bases in the middle. The CDR3 covers 13 residues. CDR1 is MNHNS and CDR2 is SASEGT in the germline V gene. The DNA for the CDR3 is TGTGCCAGCAGTGAACGGGGAAATCAGCCCCAGCATTTT. Translating gives CASSERGNQPQHF.

In its sample, this clone was seen a few times. This sequence joins TRBV9 and TRBJ2-7; 9 bases match TRBD1. CDR1 and CDR2 (germline): SGDLS, YYNGEE. V dropped 3 bases and J dropped 3; count of bases not matched to a gene: 4. The CDR3 extends over 14 amino acids. In DNA form, the CDR3 reads TGTGCCAGCAGCGGGGGACAGGGAGACTACGAGCAGTACTTC. Translation: CASSGGQGDYEQYF.

The chain couples TRBV18 to TRBJ2-1, with TRBD2 matching over 9 bases. Per the germline V gene, CDR1 is KGHSH and CDR2 is LQKENI. Germline trimming cut 6 bases from V and 6 bases from J; bases unmatched to any gene: 18. There are 18 residues in the CDR3. The CDR3 DNA reads as TGTGCCAGCTCCCGGGGCCAGCTTAGCGGGAGCCCGGGCAATGAGCAGTTCTTC. Protein product: CASSRGQLSGSPGNEQFF. Together with reference TRBV18 and TRBJ2-1, the CDR3 gives the full variable domain: NAGVMQNPRHLVRRRGQEARLRCSPMKGHSHVYWYRQLPEEGLKFMVYLQKENIIDESGMPKERFSAEFPKEGPSILRIQQVVRGDSAAYFCASSRGQLSGSPGNEQFFGPGTRLTVL.

This clone was seen more than once but under ten times. The chain carries TRBV5-4 and TRBJ1-1; 8 bases match TRBD1. Losses at the gene ends were 3 bases for V and 4 bases for J; bases not matched to a gene: 2. Germline CDR1 is SGHNT and CDR2 is YYREEE (reference sequence). The CDR3 is made up of 13 amino acids. CDR3 in amino acids: CASSWTGFTEAFF. CDR3 sequence (DNA): TGTGCCAGCAGCTGGACAGGGTTCACTGAAGCTTTCTTT.

J is TRBJ1-2 and V is TRBV5-3; unclear D gene. TRBV5-3 is assigned to the ORF class and has an uncertain function. This CDR3 spans 14 amino acids. V gave up 5 bases and J gave up 4 bases, with 15 bases separating them. In DNA form, the CDR3 reads TGTGCCAGAAGTCTGACAACCTTGGCCTATGGCTACACCTTC. This translates into CARSLTTLAYGYTF.

A single count supports this clone. This rearrangement joins TRBV7-3 to TRBJ2-1; 10 bases agree with TRBD1. CDR3 size: 15 residues. CDR1 SGHTA and CDR2 FQGTGA come from the germline V gene. Unmatched junction bases numbered 3, after V lost 3 bases and J lost 4 bases. CDR3 loop: CASSFGQGEYNEQFF. The CDR3 DNA is TGTGCCAGCAGCTTTGGACAGGGGGAGTACAATGAGCAGTTCTTC.

V gene TRBV9 combines with J gene TRBJ2-3; D may be TRBD1 or TRBD2 (5 bases each). Germline CDR1 and CDR2: SGDLS and YYNGEE. Trimming shortened V by 4 bases and J by 2 bases, and 14 bases separated the two germline ends. This CDR3 is 15 amino acids long. The CDR3 region is CASSPRGQPTDTQYF. Written as DNA, the CDR3 is TGTGCCAGCAGCCCCCGGGGCCAACCCACAGATACGCAGTATTTT.

The sample holds a few counts of this clone. The chain links TRBV30 to TRBJ1-2; TRBD1 aligns across 8 bases. The CDR3 is 14 amino acids. Germline assignment: CDR1 GTSNPN and CDR2 SVGIG (reference sequence). The ends lost 6 bases at V and 3 bases at J; junction bases unmatched: 9. As DNA, the CDR3 is TGTGCCTGTTATCTCGGACAGGGCTACTATGGCTACACCTTC. Encoded protein: CACYLGQGYYGYTF.

The CDR3 DNA reads TGCGCCAGCAGCCCGGACAGGGGGCGTTACACTGAAGCTTTCTTT. It codes for CASSPDRGRYTEAFF. This chain links TRBV5-1 with TRBJ1-1; 11 nucleotides align to TRBD1. The CDR3 totals 15 residues. Germline V gene data show CDR1 as SGHRS and CDR2 as YFSETQ. The trim removed 4 bases at V and 3 bases at J, leaving 5 bases unmatched.

The rearrangement uses TRBV5-1 and TRBJ2-1, with TRBD2 matching 7 bases. The germline gives CDR1 SGHRS, CDR2 YFSETQ. There are 14 residues in the CDR3. Trimming at V came to 2 bases and at J to 5 bases, leaving 4 bases not matched to a gene. CDR3 region: CASSFGTIHNEQFF. Here the CDR3 DNA reads TGCGCCAGCAGCTTTGGGACTATCCACAATGAGCAGTTCTTC.

DNA of the CDR3: TGCAGCGTTGCCCCTCGAGTAGCATCCTACGAGCAGTACTTC. Amino acid sequence: CSVAPRVASYEQYF. This chain uses TRBV29-1 with TRBJ2-7, with D uncertain. CDR3 length: 14 residues. V gave up 4 bases and J gave up 1 base, with 14 bases separating them. Germline values: CDR1 SQVTM, CDR2 ANQGSEA.